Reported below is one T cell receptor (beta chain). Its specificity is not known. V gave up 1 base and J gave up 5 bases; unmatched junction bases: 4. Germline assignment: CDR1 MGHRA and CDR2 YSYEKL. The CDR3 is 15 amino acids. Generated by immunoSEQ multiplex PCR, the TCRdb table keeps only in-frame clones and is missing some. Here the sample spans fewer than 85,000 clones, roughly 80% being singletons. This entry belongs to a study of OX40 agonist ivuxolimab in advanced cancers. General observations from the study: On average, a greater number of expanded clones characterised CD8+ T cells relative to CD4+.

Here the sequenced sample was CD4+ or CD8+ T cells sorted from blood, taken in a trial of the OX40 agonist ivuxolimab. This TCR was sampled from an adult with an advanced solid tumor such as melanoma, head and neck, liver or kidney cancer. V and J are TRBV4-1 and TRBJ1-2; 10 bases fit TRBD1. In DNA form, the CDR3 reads TGCGCCAGCAGCCAAGGACAGGGGGCGGGGTATGGCTACACCTTC. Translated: CASSQGQGAGYGYTF.